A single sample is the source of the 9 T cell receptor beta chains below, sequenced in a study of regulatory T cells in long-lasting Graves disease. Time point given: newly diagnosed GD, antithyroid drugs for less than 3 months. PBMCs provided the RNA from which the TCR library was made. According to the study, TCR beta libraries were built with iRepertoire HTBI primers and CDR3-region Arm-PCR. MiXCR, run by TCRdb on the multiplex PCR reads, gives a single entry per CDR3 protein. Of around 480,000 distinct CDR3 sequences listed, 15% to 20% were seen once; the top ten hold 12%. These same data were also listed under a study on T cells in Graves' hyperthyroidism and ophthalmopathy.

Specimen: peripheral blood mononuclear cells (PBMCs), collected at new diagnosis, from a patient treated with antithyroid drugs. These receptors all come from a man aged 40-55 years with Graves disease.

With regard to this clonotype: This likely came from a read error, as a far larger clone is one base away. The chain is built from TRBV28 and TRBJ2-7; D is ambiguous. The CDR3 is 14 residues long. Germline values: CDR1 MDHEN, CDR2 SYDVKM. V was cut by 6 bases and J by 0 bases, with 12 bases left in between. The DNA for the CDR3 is TGTGCCAGCAGCCAGGCTGGCCCCTCCTACGAGCAGTACTTC. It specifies CASSQAGPSYEQYF.

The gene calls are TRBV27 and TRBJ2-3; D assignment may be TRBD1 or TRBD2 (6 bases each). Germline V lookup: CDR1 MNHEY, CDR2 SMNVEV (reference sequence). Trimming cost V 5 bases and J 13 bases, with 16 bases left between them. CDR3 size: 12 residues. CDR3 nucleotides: TGTGCCAGCAGTCCCCTAGGAGGGGGGAAGTATTTT. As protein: CASSPLGGGKYF.

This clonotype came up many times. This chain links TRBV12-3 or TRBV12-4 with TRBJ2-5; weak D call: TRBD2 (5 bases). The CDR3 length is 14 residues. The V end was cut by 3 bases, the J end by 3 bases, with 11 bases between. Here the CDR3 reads CASSFREREETQYF. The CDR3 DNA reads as TGTGCCAGCAGTTTCCGGGAAAGGGAAGAGACCCAGTACTTC.

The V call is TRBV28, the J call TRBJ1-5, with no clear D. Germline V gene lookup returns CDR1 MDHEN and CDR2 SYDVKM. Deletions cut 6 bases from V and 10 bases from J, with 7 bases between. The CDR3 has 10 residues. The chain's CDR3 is CASSPTPQHF. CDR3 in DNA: TGTGCCAGCAGCCCCACTCCCCAGCATTTT.

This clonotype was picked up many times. The CDR3 DNA is TGCAGCGTTGGCGGGGGGAATCAGCCCCAGCATTTT. It is translated as CSVGGGNQPQHF. The rearrangement joins TRBV29-1 to TRBJ1-5; TRBD1 might be the D (5 bases). In germline, CDR1 is SQVTM, CDR2 ANQGSEA. CDR3 size: 12 residues. V was cut by 4 bases and J by 4 bases, with 8 bases left in between.

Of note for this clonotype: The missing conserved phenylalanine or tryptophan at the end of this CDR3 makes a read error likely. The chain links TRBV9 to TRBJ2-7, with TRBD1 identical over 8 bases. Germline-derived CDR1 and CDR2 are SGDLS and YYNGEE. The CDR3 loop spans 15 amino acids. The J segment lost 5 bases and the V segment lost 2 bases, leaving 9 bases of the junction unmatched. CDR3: CASSVGQDSTHEQYL. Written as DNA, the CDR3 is TGTGCCAGCAGCGTGGGACAGGACTCGACCCACGAGCAGTACCTC.

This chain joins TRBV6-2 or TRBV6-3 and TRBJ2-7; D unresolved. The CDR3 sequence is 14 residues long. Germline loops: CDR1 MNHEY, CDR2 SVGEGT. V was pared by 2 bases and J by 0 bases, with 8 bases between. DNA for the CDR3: TGTGCCAGCAGTTACGGAGTGGCCTCCTACGAGCAGTACTTC. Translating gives CASSYGVASYEQYF.

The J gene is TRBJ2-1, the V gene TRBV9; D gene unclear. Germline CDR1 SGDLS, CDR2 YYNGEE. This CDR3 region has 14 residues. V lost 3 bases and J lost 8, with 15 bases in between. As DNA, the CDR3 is TGTGCCAGCAGCGCTGCTCCAAAGTGGGATGAGCAGTTCTTC. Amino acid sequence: CASSAAPKWDEQFF.

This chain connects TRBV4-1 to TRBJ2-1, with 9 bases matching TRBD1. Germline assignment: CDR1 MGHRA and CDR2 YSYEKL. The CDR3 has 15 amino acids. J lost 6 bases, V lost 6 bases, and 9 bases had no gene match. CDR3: CASSSPGTGPNEQFF. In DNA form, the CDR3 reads TGCGCCAGCAGTTCGCCCGGGACAGGGCCCAATGAGCAGTTCTTC.